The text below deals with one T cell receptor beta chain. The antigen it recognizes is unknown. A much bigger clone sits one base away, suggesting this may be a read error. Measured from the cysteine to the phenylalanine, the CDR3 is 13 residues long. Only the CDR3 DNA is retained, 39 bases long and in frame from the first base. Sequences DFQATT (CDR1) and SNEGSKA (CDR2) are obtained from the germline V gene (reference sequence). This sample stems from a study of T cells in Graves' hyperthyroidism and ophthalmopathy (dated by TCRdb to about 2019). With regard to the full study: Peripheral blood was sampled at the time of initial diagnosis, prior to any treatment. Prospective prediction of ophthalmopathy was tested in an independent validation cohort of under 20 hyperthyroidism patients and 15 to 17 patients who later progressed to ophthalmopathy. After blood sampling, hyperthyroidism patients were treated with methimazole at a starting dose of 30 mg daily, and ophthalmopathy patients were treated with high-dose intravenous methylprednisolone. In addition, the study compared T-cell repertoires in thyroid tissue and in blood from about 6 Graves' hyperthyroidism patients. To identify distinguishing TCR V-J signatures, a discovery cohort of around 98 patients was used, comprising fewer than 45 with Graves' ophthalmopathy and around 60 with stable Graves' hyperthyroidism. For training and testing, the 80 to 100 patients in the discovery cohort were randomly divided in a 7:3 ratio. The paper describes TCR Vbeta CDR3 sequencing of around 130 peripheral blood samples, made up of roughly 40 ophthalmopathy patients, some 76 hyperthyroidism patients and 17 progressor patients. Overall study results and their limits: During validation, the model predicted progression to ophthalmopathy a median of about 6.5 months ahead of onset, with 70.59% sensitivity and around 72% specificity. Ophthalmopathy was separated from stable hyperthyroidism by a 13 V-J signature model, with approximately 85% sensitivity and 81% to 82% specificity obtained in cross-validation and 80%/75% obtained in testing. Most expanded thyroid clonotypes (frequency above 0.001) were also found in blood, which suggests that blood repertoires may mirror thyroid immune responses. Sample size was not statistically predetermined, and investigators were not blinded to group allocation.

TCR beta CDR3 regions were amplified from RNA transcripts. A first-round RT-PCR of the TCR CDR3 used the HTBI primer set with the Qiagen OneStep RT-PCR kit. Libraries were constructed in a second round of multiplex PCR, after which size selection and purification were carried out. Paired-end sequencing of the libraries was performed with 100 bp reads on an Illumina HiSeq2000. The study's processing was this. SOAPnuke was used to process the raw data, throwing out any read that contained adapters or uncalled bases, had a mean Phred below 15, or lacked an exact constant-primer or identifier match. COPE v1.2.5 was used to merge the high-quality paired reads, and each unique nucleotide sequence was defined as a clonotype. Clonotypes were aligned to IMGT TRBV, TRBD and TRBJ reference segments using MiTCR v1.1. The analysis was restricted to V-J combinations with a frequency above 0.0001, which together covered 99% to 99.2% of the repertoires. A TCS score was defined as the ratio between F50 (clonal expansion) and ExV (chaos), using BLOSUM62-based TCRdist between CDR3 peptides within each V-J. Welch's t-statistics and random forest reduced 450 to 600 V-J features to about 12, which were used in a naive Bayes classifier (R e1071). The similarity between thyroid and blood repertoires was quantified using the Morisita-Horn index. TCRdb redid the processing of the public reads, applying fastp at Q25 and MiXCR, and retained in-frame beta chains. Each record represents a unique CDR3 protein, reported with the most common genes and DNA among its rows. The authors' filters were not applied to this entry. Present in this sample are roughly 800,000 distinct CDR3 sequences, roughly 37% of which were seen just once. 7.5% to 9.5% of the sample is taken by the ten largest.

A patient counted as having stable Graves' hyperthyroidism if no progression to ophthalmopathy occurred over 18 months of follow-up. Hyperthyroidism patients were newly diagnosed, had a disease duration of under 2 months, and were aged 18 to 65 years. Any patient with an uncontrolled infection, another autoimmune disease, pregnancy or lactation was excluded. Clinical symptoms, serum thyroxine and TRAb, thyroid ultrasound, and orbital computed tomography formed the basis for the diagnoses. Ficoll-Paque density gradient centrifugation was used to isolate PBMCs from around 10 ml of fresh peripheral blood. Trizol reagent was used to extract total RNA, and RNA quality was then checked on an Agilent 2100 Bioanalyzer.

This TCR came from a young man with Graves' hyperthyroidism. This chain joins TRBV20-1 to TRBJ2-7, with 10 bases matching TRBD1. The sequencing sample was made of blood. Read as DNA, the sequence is TGCGGTGCTATTCGGGGACAGGGGAACGAGCAGTACTTC. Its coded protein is CGAIRGQGNEQYF.